This T cell receptor (beta chain) was obtained from a study of cytomegalovirus exposure and HLA in healthy donors. The wider study: A later analysis reported the 95 to 150 validation repertoires used the same platform as the approximately 650 first-cohort repertoires.

In its sample, this clone was seen once. Its antigen is still unknown. Regarding the study as a whole: Cytomegalovirus-associated status was assigned to some 180 TCR beta chains. Published work reported that the classifier diagnosed cytomegalovirus status with high specificity and sensitivity.

Profiling relied on immunoSEQ multiplex PCR, and the TCRdb table lists in-frame clones only, not all of them. The table lists around 200,000 clones, about 80% of them singletons. Trimming left V 2 bases short and J 0 bases short, with 8 bases between. CDR1 is MNHNY, CDR2 SVGAGI, per germline (reference sequence). This CDR3 has 15 residues. Sequencing input: PBMCs. This TCR derives from a woman aged 18-29 years in good health and CMV-seropositive. The chain combines TRBV6-6 with TRBJ2-1; D is undetermined. The CDR3 loop is CASSYPAPSYNEQFF. The CDR3 DNA sequence: TGTGCCAGCAGTTACCCAGCGCCCTCCTACAATGAGCAGTTCTTC.